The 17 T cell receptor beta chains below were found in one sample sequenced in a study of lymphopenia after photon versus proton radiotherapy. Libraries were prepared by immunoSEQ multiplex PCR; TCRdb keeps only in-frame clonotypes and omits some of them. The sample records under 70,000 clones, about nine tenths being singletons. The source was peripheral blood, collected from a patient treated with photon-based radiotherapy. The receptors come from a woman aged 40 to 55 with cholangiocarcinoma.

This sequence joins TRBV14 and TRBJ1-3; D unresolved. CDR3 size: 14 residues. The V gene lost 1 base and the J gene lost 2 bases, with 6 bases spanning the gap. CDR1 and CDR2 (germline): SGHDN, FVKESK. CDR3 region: CASSQGSAGNTIYF. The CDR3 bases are TGTGCCAGCAGCCAAGGGTCCGCTGGAAACACCATATATTTT.

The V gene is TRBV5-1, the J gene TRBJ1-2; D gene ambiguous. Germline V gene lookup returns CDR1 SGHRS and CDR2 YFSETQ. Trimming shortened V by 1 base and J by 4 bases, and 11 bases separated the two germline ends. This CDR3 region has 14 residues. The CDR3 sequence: CASSLKSEGYGYTF. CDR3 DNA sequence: TGCGCCAGCAGCTTGAAGTCGGAGGGCTATGGCTACACCTTC.

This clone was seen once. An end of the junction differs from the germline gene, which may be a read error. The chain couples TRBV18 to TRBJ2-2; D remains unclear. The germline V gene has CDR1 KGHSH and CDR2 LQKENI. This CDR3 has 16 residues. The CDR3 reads CASLPRVDTDTGELFF. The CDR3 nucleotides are TGTGCCAGCTTACCACGAGTTGATACCGACACCGGGGAGCTGTTTTTT.

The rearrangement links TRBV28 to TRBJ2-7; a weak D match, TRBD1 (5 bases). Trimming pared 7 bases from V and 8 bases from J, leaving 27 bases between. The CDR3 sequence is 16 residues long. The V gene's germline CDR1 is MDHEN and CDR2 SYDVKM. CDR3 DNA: TGTGCCAGCATCAACATCAGGGCTTCGAGGACCTCCCAGCAGTACTTC. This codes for CASINIRASRTSQQYF. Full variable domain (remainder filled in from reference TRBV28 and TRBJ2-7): DVKVTQSSRYLVKRTGEKVFLECVQDMDHENMFWYRQDPGLGLRLIYFSYDVKMKEKGDIPEGYSVSREKKERFSLILESASTNQTSMYLCASINIRASRTSQQYFGPGTRLTVT.

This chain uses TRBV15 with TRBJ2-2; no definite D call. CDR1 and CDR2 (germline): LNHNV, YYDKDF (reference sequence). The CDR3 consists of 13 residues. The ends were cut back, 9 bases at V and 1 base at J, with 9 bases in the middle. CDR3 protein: CATKFGNTGELFF. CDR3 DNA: TGTGCCACGAAATTCGGGAACACCGGGGAGCTGTTTTTT.

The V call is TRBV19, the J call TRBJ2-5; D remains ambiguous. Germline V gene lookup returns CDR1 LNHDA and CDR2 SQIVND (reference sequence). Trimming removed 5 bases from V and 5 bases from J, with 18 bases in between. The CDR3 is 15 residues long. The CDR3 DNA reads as TGTGCCAGTAGTCCTTACCCGGGTCTGAGGGAGACCCAGTACTTC. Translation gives CASSPYPGLRETQYF.

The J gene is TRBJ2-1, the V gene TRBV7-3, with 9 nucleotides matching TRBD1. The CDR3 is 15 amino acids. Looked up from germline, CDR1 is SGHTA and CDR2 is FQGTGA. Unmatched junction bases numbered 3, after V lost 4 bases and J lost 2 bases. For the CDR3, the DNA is TGTGCCAGCAGCTCCGGACAGGGGACCTACAATGAGCAGTTCTTC. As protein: CASSSGQGTYNEQFF.

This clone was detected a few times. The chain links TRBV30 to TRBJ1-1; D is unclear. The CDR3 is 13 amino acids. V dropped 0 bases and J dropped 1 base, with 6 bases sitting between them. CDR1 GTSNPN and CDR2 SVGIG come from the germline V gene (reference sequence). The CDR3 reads CAWSVNTNTEAFF. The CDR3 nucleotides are TGTGCCTGGAGTGTAAACACGAACACTGAAGCTTTCTTT.

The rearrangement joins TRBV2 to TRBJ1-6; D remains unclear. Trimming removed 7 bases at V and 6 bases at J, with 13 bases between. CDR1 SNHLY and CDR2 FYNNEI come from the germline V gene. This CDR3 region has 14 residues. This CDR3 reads CASISANGNSPLHF. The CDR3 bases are TGTGCCAGCATCTCGGCCAATGGTAATTCACCCCTCCACTTT.

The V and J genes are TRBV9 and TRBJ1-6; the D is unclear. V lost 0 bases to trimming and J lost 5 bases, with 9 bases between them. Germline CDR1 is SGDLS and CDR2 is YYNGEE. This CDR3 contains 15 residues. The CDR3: CASSVALADNSPLHF. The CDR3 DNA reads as TGTGCCAGCAGCGTAGCTTTGGCAGATAATTCACCCCTCCACTTT.

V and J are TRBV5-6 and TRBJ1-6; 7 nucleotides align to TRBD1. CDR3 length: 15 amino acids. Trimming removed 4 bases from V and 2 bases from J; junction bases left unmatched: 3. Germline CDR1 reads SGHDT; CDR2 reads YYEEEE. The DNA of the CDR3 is TGTGCCAGCAGCACCAGGGGGGCCTATAATTCACCCCTCCACTTT. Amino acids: CASSTRGAYNSPLHF.

This CDR3 is CASSLAGRVTEAFF. In DNA, the CDR3 is TGTGCCAGCAGTTTAGCGGGTAGGGTGACTGAAGCTTTCTTT. V and J are TRBV28 and TRBJ1-1; D is unclear. The CDR3 covers 14 residues. Germline CDR1 reads MDHEN; CDR2 reads SYDVKM. V was trimmed by 2 bases and J by 5 bases, leaving 12 bases between them.

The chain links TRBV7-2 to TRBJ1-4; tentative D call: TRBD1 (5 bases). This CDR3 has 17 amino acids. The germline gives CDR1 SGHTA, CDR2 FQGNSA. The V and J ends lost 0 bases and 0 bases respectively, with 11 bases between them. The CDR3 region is CASSLAGTGTTNEKLFF. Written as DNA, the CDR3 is TGTGCCAGCAGCTTAGCAGGGACCGGGACAACTAATGAAAAACTGTTTTTT.

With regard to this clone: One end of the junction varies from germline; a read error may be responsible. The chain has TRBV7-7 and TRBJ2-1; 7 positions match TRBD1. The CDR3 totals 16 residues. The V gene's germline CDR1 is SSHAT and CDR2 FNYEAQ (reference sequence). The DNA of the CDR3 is TGTGCTAGCAGCTCAGAGGGGGCTTTCTCAATGAGCAGGCAGTTCTTC. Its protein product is CASSSEGAFSMSRQFF.

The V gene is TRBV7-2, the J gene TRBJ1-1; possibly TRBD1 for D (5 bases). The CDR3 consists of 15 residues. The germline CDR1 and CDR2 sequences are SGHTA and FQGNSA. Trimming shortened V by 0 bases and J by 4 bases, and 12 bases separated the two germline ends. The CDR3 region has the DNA TGTGCCAGCAGCTTAGCGGGCAGGGCGGGCACTGAAGCTTTCTTT. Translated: CASSLAGRAGTEAFF.

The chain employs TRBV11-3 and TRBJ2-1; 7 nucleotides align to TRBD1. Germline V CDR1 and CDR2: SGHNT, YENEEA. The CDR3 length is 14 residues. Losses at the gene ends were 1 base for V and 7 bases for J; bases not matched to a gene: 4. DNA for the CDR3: TGTGCCAGCAGCTTAGGAACAGGGGTGAATGAGCAGTTCTTC. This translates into CASSLGTGVNEQFF. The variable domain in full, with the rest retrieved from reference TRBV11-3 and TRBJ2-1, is EAGVVQSPRYKIIEKKQPVAFWCNPISGHNTLYWYLQNLGQGPELLIRYENEEAVDDSQLPKDRFSAERLKGVDSTLKIQPAELGDSAVYLCASSLGTGVNEQFFGPGTRLTVL.

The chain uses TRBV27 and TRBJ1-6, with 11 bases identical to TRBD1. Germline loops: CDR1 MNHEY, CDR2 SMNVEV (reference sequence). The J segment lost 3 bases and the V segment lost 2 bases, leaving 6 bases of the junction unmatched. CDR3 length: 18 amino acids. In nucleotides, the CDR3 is TGTGCCAGCAGTTTAGGCGGACAGGGGGCTTTCTATAATTCACCCCTCCACTTT. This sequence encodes CASSLGGQGAFYNSPLHF.